The 18 T cell receptor beta chains in this list originate from one sample, sequenced in a study of blood T cells in healthy people across ages. Sample-barcoded 5' priming and a J-beta primer mix drove a second PCR of about 6 to 12 cycles. TCRdb recomputed calls from the 5' RACE reads with MiXCR, one row per CDR3 protein. In the table there are 550,000 to 600,000 distinct CDR3 sequences, under 55% of which are singletons. What was sequenced was blood. The source is an older man in good health.

The rearrangement uses TRBV15 and TRBJ1-5; D not certain. The germline V and J ends were trimmed by 0 bases and 9 bases, with 9 bases remaining between them. From germline, CDR1 is LNHNV and CDR2 YYDKDF (reference sequence). The CDR3 consists of 13 residues. As DNA, the CDR3 is TGTGCCACCAGCAGAGAGGCGGGTCGGCCCCAGCATTTT. It is translated as CATSREAGRPQHF. Drawing the rest from reference TRBV15 and TRBJ1-5, the complete variable domain is DAMVIQNPRYQVTQFGKPVTLSCSQTLNHNVMYWYQQKSSQAPKLLFHYYDKDFNNEADTPDNFQSRRPNTSFCFLDIRSPGLGDTAMYLCATSREAGRPQHFGDGTRLSIL.

The V call is TRBV7-2, the J call TRBJ2-5, with 15 bases matching TRBD2. The assigned J gene may be wrong: the sequence end matches TRBJ2-7 better. Per the germline V gene, CDR1 is SGHTA and CDR2 is FQGNSA. CDR3 length equals 17 residues. The CDR3: CASSLEGLAGGRYEQYF. For the CDR3, the DNA is TGTGCCAGCAGCTTAGAGGGACTAGCGGGAGGACGCTACGAGCAGTACTTC.

This clonotype was seen only a few times. The chain couples TRBV7-6 to TRBJ2-5; TRBD1 matches 8 bases. CDR1 SGHVS and CDR2 FNYEAQ come from the germline V gene. CDR3 length: 14 residues. After removal of 5 bases from V and 5 bases from J, the junction contained 7 bases not matched to a gene. DNA for the CDR3: TGTGCCAGCAGCGATACAGGGGGTTCGGAGACCCAGTACTTC. Amino acid sequence: CASSDTGGSETQYF.

This clonotype was recorded only once. CDR3 sequence: CASSPAYGETQYF. CDR3 coding DNA: TGTGCCAGCTCACCAGCCTACGGAGAGACCCAGTACTTC. V usage is TRBV18 and J usage is TRBJ2-5; unclear D gene. Germline V gene lookup returns CDR1 KGHSH and CDR2 LQKENI. V shed 2 bases and J shed 4 bases, with 8 bases lying between them. CDR3 length: 13 amino acids.

The chain joins TRBV25-1 to TRBJ2-3; a possible D gene is TRBD1 (5 bases). V lost 1 base to trimming and J lost 0 bases, with 8 bases between them. The CDR3 length is 15 residues. Per germline, CDR1 MGHDK and CDR2 SYGVNS. The CDR3 sequence: CASSEFTGSTDTQYF. The CDR3 DNA is TGTGCCAGCAGTGAATTTACAGGTAGCACAGATACGCAGTATTTT.

This clonotype came up a few times. J is TRBJ1-2 and V is TRBV4-3, with 9 bases identical to TRBD1. The CDR3 totals 16 residues. With 1 base clipped from V and 4 bases from J, the junction kept 7 bases outside the gene matches. Germline CDR1 LGHNA, CDR2 YSLEER. For the CDR3, the DNA is TGCGCCAGCAGCCAAGGCCTACCGGGACAGGGCTATGGCTACACCTTC. Protein product: CASSQGLPGQGYGYTF.

The chain has TRBV4-2 and TRBJ2-1, with D unresolved. The end of the DNA fits TRBJ2-7 better, so the J call may be wrong. The CDR3 spans 12 residues. The germline V gene has CDR1 LGHNA and CDR2 YNFKEQ. The CDR3 region has the DNA TGTGCCAGCAGCCAAGACTACAATGAGCAGTACTTC. Translated, it gives CASSQDYNEQYF.

In its sample, this clonotype was seen a few times. V is TRBV12-3 or TRBV12-4 and J is TRBJ2-2; no clear D gene. This CDR3 has 16 residues. Trimming shortened V by 1 base and J by 1 base, and 10 bases separated the two germline ends. The CDR3 bases are TGTGCCAGCAGTTTAGGGCCAGCCGGGAACACCGGGGAGCTGTTTTTT. It encodes CASSLGPAGNTGELFF.

This clonotype was detected only a few times. The chain couples TRBV6-5 to TRBJ2-5, with D possibly TRBD2 on 6 matching bases. In germline, CDR1 is MNHEY, CDR2 SVGAGI. The CDR3 is 16 residues long. V lost 0 bases, J lost 4 bases, and 15 bases lay in between. CDR3 bases: TGTGCCAGCAGTTACTCGTTCGGGGGATCGGGAGAGACCCAGTACTTC. It is translated as CASSYSFGGSGETQYF.

The chain carries TRBV20-1 and TRBJ1-5, with 10 bases lining up with TRBD1. CDR3 size: 17 residues. CDR1 is DFQATT and CDR2 is SNEGSKA in the germline V gene (reference sequence). Trimming removed 6 bases from V and 0 bases from J; junction bases left unmatched: 11. This CDR3 is CSAAPGQGLYSNQPQHF. CDR3 bases: TGCAGTGCCGCCCCGGGACAGGGGTTATATAGCAATCAGCCCCAGCATTTT.

This chain joins TRBV12-3 or TRBV12-4 and TRBJ2-7; TRBD2 aligns across 7 bases. V was clipped by 3 bases and J by 6 bases; unmatched bases: 14. The CDR3 totals 16 residues. The DNA for the CDR3 is TGTGCCAGCAGTTTCGCCACTAGCGCCTTTGGGAGCGAGCAGTACTTC. It yields the protein CASSFATSAFGSEQYF.

For the CDR3, the DNA is TGCGCCAGCAGCCATCTGGGACAGCTGACATATGGCTACACCTTC. It is translated as CASSHLGQLTYGYTF. The chain uses TRBV4-3 and TRBJ1-2; 7 bases align to TRBD1. This CDR3 has 15 residues. V was clipped by 3 bases and J by 5 bases; unmatched bases: 9. Germline lookup yields CDR1 LGHNA and CDR2 YSLEER.

The chain couples TRBV29-1 to TRBJ1-1; 7 nucleotides line up with TRBD1. This CDR3 is built from 13 residues. Losses at the gene ends were 5 bases for V and 4 bases for J; bases not matched to a gene: 7. Germline CDR1 and CDR2: SQVTM and ANQGSEA. CDR3: CSVRDDRVTEAFF. The CDR3 bases are TGCAGCGTTCGAGACGACAGGGTCACTGAAGCTTTCTTT.

This clonotype appeared once. The rearrangement joins TRBV5-1 to TRBJ2-1; the D gene could be TRBD1 or TRBD2 (5 bases each). Trimming cost V 4 bases and J 9 bases, with 14 bases left between them. Germline V gene data show CDR1 as SGHRS and CDR2 as YFSETQ. The CDR3 totals 13 residues. Here the CDR3 reads CASSRIPGTEQFF. The CDR3 nucleotides read TGCGCCAGCAGCCGTATTCCAGGGACTGAGCAGTTCTTC.

Written as DNA, the CDR3 is TGCAGTGCTAGAATGACAGGGTCAGGCAATCAGCCCCAGCATTTT. Protein: CSARMTGSGNQPQHF. The chain is built from TRBV20-1 and TRBJ1-5; 7 bases align to TRBD1. The CDR3 spans 15 residues. Per germline, CDR1 DFQATT and CDR2 SNEGSKA (reference sequence). Trimming at V came to 2 bases and at J to 2 bases, leaving 6 bases not matched to a gene.

The V call is TRBV5-1, the J call TRBJ2-5, with 8 bases aligning to TRBD1. This CDR3 contains 16 residues. Germline CDR1 SGHRS, CDR2 YFSETQ. The V gene end was trimmed by 4 bases and the J gene end by 11 bases; junction bases not matched to a gene: 19. The CDR3 loop is CASSLGPQGAGNEQYF. DNA for the CDR3: TGCGCCAGCAGCCTAGGACCGCAGGGGGCAGGCAATGAGCAGTACTTC.

This sequence joins TRBV11-1 and TRBJ2-2; TRBD1 might be the D (6 bases). Germline CDR1 is SGHAT and CDR2 is FQDESV (reference sequence). V was clipped by 5 bases and J by 1 base, with 11 bases between them. This CDR3 comprises 15 residues. CDR3 sequence reads: CASSRGHLNTGELFF. DNA of the CDR3: TGTGCCAGCAGCCGGGGACACCTGAACACCGGGGAGCTGTTTTTT.

On this clonotype: A much larger clone is a single base away; this may be a read error. This rearrangement joins TRBV6-6 to TRBJ2-4, with D uncertain. Matching the DNA end better, TRBJ2-7 makes the J call doubtful. The CDR3 is made up of 13 amino acids. Germline V lookup: CDR1 MNHNY, CDR2 SVGAGI (reference sequence). CDR3 region: CASRDLLYYEQYF. The CDR3 DNA is TGTGCCAGCAGGGACCTCCTCTACTACGAGCAGTACTTC.